This passage covers 25 T cell receptor beta chains from one sample sequenced in a study of CD8+CD57+ T cells in acquired aplastic anemia (dated by TCRdb to about 2018). Patients chosen for sequencing had shown expansion of CD8+CD57+ cells by flow cytometry. Sequencing instrument: Illumina HiSeq 2000. TCR beta VDJ combination and CDR3 sequence profiling used genomic DNA as the template. In-frame beta chains were kept once TCRdb had trimmed the public reads at Q25 with fastp and called clones with MiXCR. Rows with a matching CDR3 protein are joined into one entry that keeps the most common DNA and genes. This sample holds around 200,000 distinct CDR3 sequences; about 50% were observed only once. The ten largest make up 10% to 15% of the sample. Specimen: sorted CD4+, CD8+, or CD8+CD57+ T cells (not recorded which) from PBMCs. The receptors here all came from a human donor with aplastic anemia.

This chain connects TRBV19 to TRBJ2-7; possible D gene TRBD1, 6 bases. The length of the CDR3 is 13 residues. The germline CDR1 and CDR2 sequences are LNHDA and SQIVND (reference sequence). V was trimmed by 2 bases and J by 2 bases, leaving 7 bases between them. CDR3 nucleotide sequence: TGTGCCAGTAGTATAACAGGGACCTACGAGCAGTACTTC. Its translation is CASSITGTYEQYF.

This clonotype appeared many times. J is TRBJ2-5 and V is TRBV19, with D perhaps TRBD1 or TRBD2 (5 bases each). CDR1 is LNHDA, CDR2 SQIVND, per germline (reference sequence). V was cut by 3 bases and J by 5 bases, with 22 bases left in between. The CDR3 covers 17 residues. The CDR3 loop is CASSMAGRGLGGETQYF. Here the CDR3 DNA reads TGTGCCAGTAGTATGGCAGGGAGAGGGTTAGGAGGTGAGACCCAGTACTTC.

This clonotype is labeled as medium-sized (0.01 to 0.1%). The chain is built from TRBV7-9 and TRBJ1-6; 7 positions match TRBD1. CDR3 size: 14 residues. From germline, CDR1 is SEHNR and CDR2 FQNEAQ (reference sequence). Trimming removed 10 bases from V and 9 bases from J; junction bases left unmatched: 12. The CDR3, as DNA: TGTGCCAAACCGGACGGACAGGTCGGTTCACCCCTCCACTTT. Protein sequence: CAKPDGQVGSPLHF. Complete variable domain (other parts from reference TRBV7-9 and TRBJ1-6): DTGVSQNPRHKITKRGQNVTFRCDPISEHNRLYWYRQTLGQGPEFLTYFQNEAQLEKSRLLSDRFSAERPKGSFSTLEIQRTEQGDSAMYLCAKPDGQVGSPLHFGNGTRLTVT.

The chain carries TRBV19 and TRBJ2-7, with TRBD2 as a possible D gene (6 bases). The V and J ends lost 0 bases and 6 bases respectively, with 9 bases between them. The germline V gene encodes CDR1 LNHDA and CDR2 SQIVND (reference sequence). This CDR3 contains 13 residues. As DNA, the CDR3 is TGTGCCAGTAGTATAGAGGCGGGACGCGAGCAGTACTTC. Translating gives CASSIEAGREQYF.

The rearrangement uses TRBV25-1 and TRBJ1-5; 10 bases match TRBD1. V lost 5 bases, J lost 7 bases, and 11 bases stayed unmatched. CDR1 and CDR2 from the germline V gene are MGHDK and SYGVNS. CDR3 size: 16 residues. The CDR3 DNA reads as TGTGCCAGCAGTTCCGGGGACAGGGGTACACAGCAGCCCCAGCATTTT. Translation: CASSSGDRGTQQPQHF.

On this clonotype: The conserved phenylalanine or tryptophan normally closing the CDR3 is absent here, so this likely arose from a read error. The chain is built from TRBV20-1 and TRBJ2-3, with a possible D match to TRBD1 (6 bases). This CDR3 spans 13 amino acids. The V and J ends lost 6 bases and 4 bases respectively, with 14 bases between them. CDR1 is DFQATT and CDR2 is SNEGSKA in the germline V gene (reference sequence). In nucleotides, the CDR3 is TGCAGTGCCAGCGGAACAGGGCCAGATACGCAGTATCTT. Translated: CSASGTGPDTQYL.

This clonotype was recorded many times. CDR3 in DNA: TGTGCCAGCAGTTCTGGACAGGGAAGGAACTATGGCTACACCTTC. Residues: CASSSGQGRNYGYTF. The chain links TRBV6-5 to TRBJ1-2, with 8 bases lining up with TRBD1. After removal of 4 bases from V and 2 bases from J, the junction contained 6 bases not matched to a gene. The CDR3 runs 15 residues. The V gene's germline CDR1 is MNHEY and CDR2 SVGAGI.

This sequence joins TRBV10-3 and TRBJ2-3; TRBD1 is a possible D gene (5 bases). This CDR3 spans 13 amino acids. Germline V gene data show CDR1 as ENHRY and CDR2 as SYGVKD. V shed 9 bases and J shed 4 bases, with 14 bases lying between them. The CDR3 region is CAMSDGAPDTQYF. The CDR3 coding sequence is TGTGCCATGAGCGATGGGGCCCCAGATACGCAGTATTTT.

The CDR3 spells CASRMAYGYTF. The CDR3 DNA sequence: TGTGCCAGCAGGATGGCCTACGGCTACACCTTC. The V gene is TRBV25-1, the J gene TRBJ1-2, with D hard to call. Looked up from germline, CDR1 is MGHDK and CDR2 is SYGVNS. V was cut by 6 bases and J by 8 bases, with 10 bases left in between. The CDR3 totals 11 residues.

The CDR3 protein is CASSPGGGADYGYTF. The CDR3, as DNA: TGTGCCAGCAGCCCGGGAGGGGGCGCAGACTATGGCTACACCTTC. This sequence joins TRBV4-2 and TRBJ1-2, with TRBD1 matching 7 bases. Losses at the gene ends were 4 bases for V and 3 bases for J; bases not matched to a gene: 8. The CDR3 has 15 residues. In germline, CDR1 is LGHNA, CDR2 YNFKEQ.

As concerns this clonotype: A clone one base away is much larger, so this may be a read error. The CDR3 coding sequence is TGTGCCCCTTGGAACAGGGGGCATGGCTACACCTTC. This gives the protein CAPWNRGHGYTF. V gene TRBV12-3 or TRBV12-4 combines with J gene TRBJ1-2, with TRBD1 matching 9 bases. The length of the CDR3 is 12 residues. Trimming at V came to 11 bases and at J to 6 bases, leaving 7 bases not matched to a gene.

The table lists this clonotype with a few counts. This chain uses TRBV2 with TRBJ2-7; TRBD2 might be the D (6 bases). V lost 6 bases and J lost 2, with 11 bases in between. The CDR3 has 13 amino acids. Germline lookup yields CDR1 SNHLY and CDR2 FYNNEI. The chain's CDR3 is CASREGLPYEQYF. CDR3 in DNA: TGTGCCAGCAGGGAGGGGCTCCCCTACGAGCAGTACTTC.

This clonotype has more than one count but fewer than ten. This chain joins TRBV20-1 and TRBJ2-3; D ambiguous. The V gene's germline CDR1 is DFQATT and CDR2 SNEGSKA (reference sequence). This CDR3 has 10 residues. V lost 7 bases, J lost 0 bases, and 2 bases lay in between. CDR3 nucleotide sequence: TGCAGTGTAAGCACAGATACGCAGTATTTT. Translation gives CSVSTDTQYF.

The gene calls are TRBV7-9 and TRBJ2-7, with 9 bases fitting TRBD1. The CDR3 is made up of 15 amino acids. The germline V gene encodes CDR1 SEHNR and CDR2 FQNEAQ (reference sequence). V was pared by 5 bases and J by 1 base, with 6 bases of the junction left unmatched. The CDR3: CASSPRDRVSYEQYF. In DNA, the CDR3 is TGTGCCAGCAGCCCCCGGGACAGGGTTTCCTACGAGCAGTACTTC.

This clonotype was detected ten times or more. V usage is TRBV5-1 and J usage is TRBJ1-1; D is undetermined. The CDR3 extends over 14 amino acids. The ends were cut back, 5 bases at V and 3 bases at J, with 14 bases in the middle. Germline V CDR1 and CDR2: SGHRS, YFSETQ. The CDR3 here is CASRSEIGHTEAFF. The CDR3 DNA reads TGCGCCAGCAGGAGCGAGATAGGGCACACTGAAGCTTTCTTT. Drawing the rest from reference TRBV5-1 and TRBJ1-1, the complete variable domain is KAGVTQTPRYLIKTRGQQVTLSCSPISGHRSVSWYQQTPGQGLQFLFEYFSETQRNKGNFPGRFSGRQFSNSRSEMNVSTLELGDSALYLCASRSEIGHTEAFFGQGTRLTVV.

The CDR3 is CASSLFAGTGDTEAFF. CDR3 in DNA: TGTGCCAGCAGCTTGTTTGCCGGGACAGGGGACACTGAAGCTTTCTTT. The chain employs TRBV11-2 and TRBJ1-1, with 10 nucleotides matching TRBD1. Losses at the gene ends were 3 bases for V and 3 bases for J; bases not matched to a gene: 7. Germline CDR1 is SGHAT and CDR2 is FQNNGV. CDR3 length: 16 amino acids. Supplemented by reference TRBV11-2 and TRBJ1-1, the full variable domain reads EAGVAQSPRYKIIEKRQSVAFWCNPISGHATLYWYQQILGQGPKLLIQFQNNGVVDDSQLPKDRFSAERLKGVDSTLKIQPAKLEDSAVYLCASSLFAGTGDTEAFFGQGTRLTVV.

A word on this clonotype: One end of the junction varies from germline; a read error may be responsible. The chain has TRBV6-1 and TRBJ1-2; D may be TRBD1 (5 bases). The CDR3 runs to 15 residues. Germline V gene data show CDR1 as MNHNS and CDR2 as SASEGT. CDR3 in amino acids: CASSPTGTVMLGYAF. For the CDR3, the DNA is TGTGCCAGCAGTCCCACCGGGACGGTCATGTTGGGCTACGCCTTC.

J is TRBJ2-7 and V is TRBV2; D not certain. Trimming pared 2 bases from V and 6 bases from J, leaving 5 bases between. Germline-derived CDR1 and CDR2 are SNHLY and FYNNEI. The CDR3 is 11 amino acids. CDR3 loop: CASSERTEQYF. Here the CDR3 DNA reads TGTGCCAGCAGTGAAAGGACCGAGCAGTACTTC. Combining the CDR3 with reference TRBV2 and TRBJ2-7 gives the whole variable domain EPEVTQTPSHQVTQMGQEVILRCVPISNHLYFYWYRQILGQKVEFLVSFYNNEISEKSEIFDDQFSVERPDGSNFTLKIRSTKLEDSAMYFCASSERTEQYFGPGTRLTVT.

The gene calls are TRBV24-1 and TRBJ2-1; D may be TRBD2 (5 bases). There are 13 residues in the CDR3. In germline, CDR1 is KGHDR, CDR2 SFDVKD. The V and J ends lost 4 bases and 9 bases respectively, with 12 bases between them. CDR3 coding DNA: TGTGCCACCAGTGAACCACCGAGCGGTGAGCAGTTCTTC. Residues: CATSEPPSGEQFF.

Worth noting for this clonotype: A much larger clone differs from this one at a single base, so this may be a read error. The rearrangement uses TRBV2 and TRBJ2-3, with D possibly being TRBD1 (6 bases). Deletions cut 10 bases from V and 1 base from J, with 15 bases between. The CDR3 extends over 14 amino acids. The germline V gene has CDR1 SNHLY and CDR2 FYNNEI. The CDR3 sequence: CATAGAHCTDTQYF. The CDR3 region has the DNA TGTGCCACGGCAGGGGCGCACTGCACAGATACGCAGTATTTT.

The gene calls are TRBV7-1 and TRBJ2-1, with 14 bases lining up with TRBD2. TRBV7-1 carries the ORF label, with uncertain function. This CDR3 has 18 amino acids. Unmatched junction bases numbered 12, after V lost 1 base and J lost 10 bases. The CDR3 region has the DNA TGTGCCAGCAGCTCAGTGGATCTGACTAGCGGGGGGGCGCGCGAGCAGTTCTTC. Translation: CASSSVDLTSGGAREQFF.

In its sample, this clonotype was seen once. The gene calls are TRBV2 and TRBJ2-7, with 7 bases that match TRBD1. Germline CDR1 SNHLY, CDR2 FYNNEI. This CDR3 has 13 residues. J lost 4 bases, V lost 6 bases, and 6 bases had no gene match. CDR3 sequence reads: CASRKGAEYEQYF. CDR3 nucleotides: TGTGCCAGCAGGAAGGGGGCCGAATACGAGCAGTACTTC.

This chain links TRBV20-1 with TRBJ2-7; 7 bases line up with TRBD1. Germline assignment: CDR1 DFQATT and CDR2 SNEGSKA (reference sequence). The CDR3 loop spans 13 amino acids. With V trimmed by 5 bases and J by 3 bases, 7 bases remained unmatched. The CDR3 loop is CSAWQGEYYEQYF. CDR3 sequence (DNA): TGCAGTGCTTGGCAGGGGGAATACTACGAGCAGTACTTC.

This clonotype was counted at least ten times. This chain links TRBV5-1 with TRBJ1-1; D unresolved. Trimming shortened V by 5 bases and J by 8 bases, and 16 bases separated the two germline ends. Germline lookup yields CDR1 SGHRS and CDR2 YFSETQ. This CDR3 comprises 13 residues. CDR3 nucleotides: TGCGCCAGCAGTTTTGGATCAGAGACGGAAGCTTTCTTT. It translates to CASSFGSETEAFF.

This clonotype was detected a few times. The genes are TRBV5-6 and TRBJ1-1; D unclear. Germline lookup yields CDR1 SGHDT and CDR2 YYEEEE. V dropped 0 bases and J dropped 7 bases, with 10 bases sitting between them. The CDR3 length is 13 residues. CDR3 DNA: TGTGCCAGCAGCTTGGTGTCCGGTAGTGAAGCTTTCTTT. Translating it yields CASSLVSGSEAFF.